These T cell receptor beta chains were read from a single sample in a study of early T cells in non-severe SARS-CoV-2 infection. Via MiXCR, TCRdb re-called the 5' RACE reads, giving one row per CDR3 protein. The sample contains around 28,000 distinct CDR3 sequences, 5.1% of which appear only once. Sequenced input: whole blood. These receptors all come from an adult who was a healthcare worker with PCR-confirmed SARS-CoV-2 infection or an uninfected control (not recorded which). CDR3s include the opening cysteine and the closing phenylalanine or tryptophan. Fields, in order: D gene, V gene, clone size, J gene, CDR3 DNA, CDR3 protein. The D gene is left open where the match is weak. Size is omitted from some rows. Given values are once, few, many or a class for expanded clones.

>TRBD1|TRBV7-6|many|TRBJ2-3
TGTGCCAGCAGCTTCCCAGGGACAGGGGGGACAGATACGCAGTATTTT
CASSFPGTGGTDTQYF
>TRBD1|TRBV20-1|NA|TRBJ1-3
TGCAGTGCCACCGGGACAGTGATATATTTT
CSATGTVIYF
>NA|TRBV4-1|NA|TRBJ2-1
TGCGCCAGCAGCCCCCGGACAAGTGAGCTGTTCTTC
CASSPRTSELFF
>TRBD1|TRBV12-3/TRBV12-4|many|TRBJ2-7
TGTGCCAGCAGTTTGCGGCGACAGGGATCGCGGCACGAGCAGTACTTC
CASSLRRQGSRHEQYF
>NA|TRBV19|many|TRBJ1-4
TGTGCCAGTAGTACAGGGGAAAAACTGTTTTTT
CASSTGEKLFF
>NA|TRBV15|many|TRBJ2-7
TGTGCCACCAGCAGAGATTGGGGCAGCTCCTACGAGCAGTACTTC
CATSRDWGSSYEQYF
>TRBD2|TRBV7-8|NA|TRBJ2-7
TGTGCCAGCAGCTCCTTCAAGGGGGCTAGCGGGACCTACGAGCAGTACTTC
CASSSFKGASGTYEQYF
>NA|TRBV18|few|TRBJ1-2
TGTGCCAGCTCACCAGCAGGGAAAAACTATGGCTACACCTTC
CASSPAGKNYGYTF
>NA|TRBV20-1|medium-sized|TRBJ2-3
TGCAGTGCCGAACAAAGGGCTGGTGGCACGCAGTATTTT
CSAEQRAGGTQYF
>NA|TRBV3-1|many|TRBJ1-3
TGTGCCAGCAGTCGAAGGGGGGACTCTGGAAACACCATATATTTT
CASSRRGDSGNTIYF
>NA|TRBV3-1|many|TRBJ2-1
TGTGCCAGCAGCCAAGAATTAATAGATGAGCAGTTCTTC
CASSQELIDEQFF
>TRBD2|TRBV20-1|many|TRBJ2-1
TGCAGTGCTAGGGGAGGACTAGCGGGGAACTCCTACAATGAGCAGTTCTTC
CSARGGLAGNSYNEQFF
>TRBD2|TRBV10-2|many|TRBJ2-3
TGCGCCAGCAGTGAGCTAGCGGGGGGCCTGTCCGCGCAGTATTTT
CASSELAGGLSAQYF